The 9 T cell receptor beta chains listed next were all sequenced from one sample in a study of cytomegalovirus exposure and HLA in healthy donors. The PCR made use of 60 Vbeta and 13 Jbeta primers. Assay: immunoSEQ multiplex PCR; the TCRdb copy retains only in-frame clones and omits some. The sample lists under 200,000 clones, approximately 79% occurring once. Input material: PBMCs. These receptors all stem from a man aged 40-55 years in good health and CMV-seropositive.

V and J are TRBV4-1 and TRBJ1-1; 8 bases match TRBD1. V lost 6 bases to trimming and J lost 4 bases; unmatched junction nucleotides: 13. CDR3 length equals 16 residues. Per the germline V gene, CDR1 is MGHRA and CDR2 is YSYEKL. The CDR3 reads CASSNPGGERTTEAFF. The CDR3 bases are TGCGCCAGCAGTAATCCAGGGGGCGAAAGAACCACTGAAGCTTTCTTT.

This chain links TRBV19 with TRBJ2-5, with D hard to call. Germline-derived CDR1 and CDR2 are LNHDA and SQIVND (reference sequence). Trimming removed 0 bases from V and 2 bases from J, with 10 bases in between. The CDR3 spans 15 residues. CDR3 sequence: CASSIDPGTQETQYF. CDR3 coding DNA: TGTGCCAGTAGTATAGATCCTGGCACGCAAGAGACCCAGTACTTC.

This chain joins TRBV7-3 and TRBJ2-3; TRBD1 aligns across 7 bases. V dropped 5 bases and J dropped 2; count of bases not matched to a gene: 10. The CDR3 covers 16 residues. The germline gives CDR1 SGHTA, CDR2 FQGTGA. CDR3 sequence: CASSPQGDRATDTQYF. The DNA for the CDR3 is TGTGCCAGCAGCCCGCAAGGGGACAGAGCCACAGATACGCAGTATTTT.

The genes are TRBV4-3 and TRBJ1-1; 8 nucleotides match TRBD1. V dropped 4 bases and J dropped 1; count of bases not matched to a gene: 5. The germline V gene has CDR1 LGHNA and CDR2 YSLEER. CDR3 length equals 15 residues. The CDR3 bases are TGCGCCAGCAGCCTTGGGACAGGCACGAACACTGAAGCTTTCTTT. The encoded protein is CASSLGTGTNTEAFF.

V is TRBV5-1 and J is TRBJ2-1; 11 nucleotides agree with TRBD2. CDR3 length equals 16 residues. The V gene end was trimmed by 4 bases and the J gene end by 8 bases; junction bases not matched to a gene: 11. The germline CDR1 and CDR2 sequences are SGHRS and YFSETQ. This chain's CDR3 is CASSRTSGSGWDEQFF. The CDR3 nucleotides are TGCGCCAGCAGCCGGACTAGCGGGTCGGGCTGGGATGAGCAGTTCTTC.

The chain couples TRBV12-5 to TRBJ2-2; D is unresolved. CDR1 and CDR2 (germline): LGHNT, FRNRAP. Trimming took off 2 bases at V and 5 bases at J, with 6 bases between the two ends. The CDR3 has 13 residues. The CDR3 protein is CASGLLRTGELFF. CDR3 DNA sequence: TGTGCTAGTGGTTTGCTGAGGACCGGGGAGCTGTTTTTT.

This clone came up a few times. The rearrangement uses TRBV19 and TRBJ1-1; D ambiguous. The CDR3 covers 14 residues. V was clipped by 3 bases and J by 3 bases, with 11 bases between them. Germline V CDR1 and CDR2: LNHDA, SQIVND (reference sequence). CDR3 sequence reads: CASSMGRRDTEAFF. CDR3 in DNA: TGTGCCAGTAGTATGGGCAGGCGGGACACTGAAGCTTTCTTT.

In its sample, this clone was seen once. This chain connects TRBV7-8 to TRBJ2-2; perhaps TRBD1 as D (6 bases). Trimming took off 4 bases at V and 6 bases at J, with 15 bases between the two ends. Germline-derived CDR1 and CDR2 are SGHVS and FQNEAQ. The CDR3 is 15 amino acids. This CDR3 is CASSSGTQKPGELFF. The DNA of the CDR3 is TGTGCCAGCAGCTCCGGGACACAGAAACCCGGGGAGCTGTTTTTT.

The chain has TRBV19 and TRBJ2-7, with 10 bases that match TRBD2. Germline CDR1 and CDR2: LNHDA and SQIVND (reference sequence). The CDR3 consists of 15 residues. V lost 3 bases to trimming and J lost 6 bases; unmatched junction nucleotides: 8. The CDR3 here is CASSMLSGGEREQYF. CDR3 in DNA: TGTGCCAGTAGTATGCTGAGCGGGGGGGAGCGCGAGCAGTACTTC.